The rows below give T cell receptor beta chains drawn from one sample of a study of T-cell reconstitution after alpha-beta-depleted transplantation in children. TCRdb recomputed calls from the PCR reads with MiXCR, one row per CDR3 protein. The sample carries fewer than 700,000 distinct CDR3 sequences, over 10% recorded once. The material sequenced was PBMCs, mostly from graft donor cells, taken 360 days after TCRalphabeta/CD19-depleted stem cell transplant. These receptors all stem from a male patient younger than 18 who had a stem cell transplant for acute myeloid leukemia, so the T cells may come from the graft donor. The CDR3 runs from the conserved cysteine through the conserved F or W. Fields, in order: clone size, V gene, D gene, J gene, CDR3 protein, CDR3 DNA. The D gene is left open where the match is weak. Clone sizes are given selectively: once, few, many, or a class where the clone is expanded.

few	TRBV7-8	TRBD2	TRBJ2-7	CASSFLAAGGSSYEQYF	TGTGCCAGCAGCTTTCTCGCAGCGGGAGGGAGCTCCTACGAGCAGTACTTC
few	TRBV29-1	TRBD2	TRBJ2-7	CSVSRAGVSYEQYF	TGCAGCGTTAGTCGAGCGGGAGTATCCTACGAGCAGTACTTC
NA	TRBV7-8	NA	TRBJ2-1	CASSLVLASYNEQFF	TGTGCCAGCAGCTTAGTACTAGCTTCCTACAATGAGCAGTTCTTC
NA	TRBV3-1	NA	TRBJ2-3	CASSQGPKEDTQYF	TGTGCCAGCAGCCAAGGTCCTAAGGAAGATACGCAGTATTTT
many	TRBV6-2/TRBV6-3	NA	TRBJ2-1	CASSSIGGSEFF	TGTGCCAGCAGTTCCATTGGGGGGAGCGAGTTCTTC
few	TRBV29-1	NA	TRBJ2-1	CSVEGSGWPDEQFF	TGCAGCGTTGAGGGAAGTGGGTGGCCCGATGAGCAGTTCTTC
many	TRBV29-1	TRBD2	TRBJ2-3	CSGELAGGPHGTQYF	TGCAGCGGAGAACTAGCGGGAGGGCCCCACGGTACGCAGTATTTT
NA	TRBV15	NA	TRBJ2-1	CATESTNYNEQFF	TGTGCCACTGAGAGTACCAATTACAATGAGCAGTTCTTC
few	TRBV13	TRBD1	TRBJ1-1	CASSLVTGGWNTEAFF	TGTGCCAGCAGCTTAGTAACAGGGGGCTGGAACACTGAAGCTTTCTTT
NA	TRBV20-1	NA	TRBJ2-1	CSARVILTNLDNEQFF	TGCAGTGCTAGGGTAATCCTAACTAATTTAGACAATGAGCAGTTCTTC
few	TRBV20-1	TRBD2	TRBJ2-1	CSARIPGLDNNEQFF	TGCAGTGCTCGAATACCGGGACTAGACAACAATGAGCAGTTCTTC
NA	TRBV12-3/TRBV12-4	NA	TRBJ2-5	CASNLMGTQETQYF	TGTGCCAGCAACCTAATGGGGACTCAAGAGACCCAGTACTTC
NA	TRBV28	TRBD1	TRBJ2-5	CAWGTGRSGETQYF	TGTGCGTGGGGGACAGGGCGATCTGGGGAGACCCAGTACTTC
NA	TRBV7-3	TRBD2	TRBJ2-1	CASSLIGTTYNEQFF	TGTGCCAGCAGCTTAATCGGGACTACCTACAATGAGCAGTTCTTC
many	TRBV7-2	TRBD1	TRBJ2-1	CASSFYRGAGYNEQFF	TGTGCCAGCAGCTTCTACAGGGGGGCTGGTTACAATGAGCAGTTCTTC
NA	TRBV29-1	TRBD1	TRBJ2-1	CSAYGTGSHEQFF	TGCAGCGCCTATGGGACAGGCTCCCATGAGCAGTTCTTC